This entry features one TCR beta chain sequence. Its antigen remains unknown. The CDR3 is 16 residues long. V shed 1 base, J shed 4 bases, and the junction held 4 bases outside the gene matches. Per the germline V gene, CDR1 is KGHSH and CDR2 is LQKENI. The sample is drawn from a study of response to subunit inactivated influenza vaccine. Points from the study as a whole: Each seasonal flu vaccination may recruit only limited new T cells, authors suggested.

TCRdb itself ran the RT-PCR reads through MiXCR, one entry per CDR3 protein. The table has roughly 570,000 distinct CDR3 sequences, roughly 15% seen once. The clonotype comes from a man aged 50-60 years who received an inactivated influenza vaccine. The starting material was PBMCs from blood, obtained 11 to 12 days after vaccination. V is TRBV18 and J is TRBJ2-2; 9 bases line up with TRBD1. CDR3 coding DNA: TGTGCCAGCTCACCACTGGACAGGGGCGTCACCGGGGAGCTGTTTTTT. Amino acids: CASSPLDRGVTGELFF.